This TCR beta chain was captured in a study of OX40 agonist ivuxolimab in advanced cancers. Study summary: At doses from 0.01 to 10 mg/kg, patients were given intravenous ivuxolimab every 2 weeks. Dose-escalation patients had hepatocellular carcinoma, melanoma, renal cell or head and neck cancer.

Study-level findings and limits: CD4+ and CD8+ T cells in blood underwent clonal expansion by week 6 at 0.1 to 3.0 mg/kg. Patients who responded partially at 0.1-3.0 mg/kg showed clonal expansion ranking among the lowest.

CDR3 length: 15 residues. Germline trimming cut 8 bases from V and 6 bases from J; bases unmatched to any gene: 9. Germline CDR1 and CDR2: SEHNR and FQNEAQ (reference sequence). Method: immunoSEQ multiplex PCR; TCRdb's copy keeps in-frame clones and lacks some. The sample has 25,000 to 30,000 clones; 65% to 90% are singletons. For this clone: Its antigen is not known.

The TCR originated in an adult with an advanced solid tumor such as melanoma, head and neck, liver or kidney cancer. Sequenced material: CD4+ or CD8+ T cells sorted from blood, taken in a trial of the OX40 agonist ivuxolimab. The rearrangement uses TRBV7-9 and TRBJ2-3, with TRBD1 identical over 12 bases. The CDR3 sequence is CASPPGTGGSDTQYF. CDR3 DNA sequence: TGTGCCAGCCCCCCGGGGACAGGGGGCTCCGATACGCAGTATTTT.